This TCR beta chain emerged from a study of control samples from healthy donors and cancer patients. As concerns this clone: Within the sample, other DNA sequences also encode this same CDR3.

The germline V gene encodes CDR1 SGHNT and CDR2 YENEEA. The V end lost 1 base, the J end lost 1 base, and 5 bases lay between the germline ends. This CDR3 is 13 amino acids long. Sequencing was performed with immunoSEQ multiplex PCR; in TCRdb, only in-frame clones are kept and a portion is missing. This sample carries 350,000 to 450,000 clones, about nine tenths of them seen once, and the ten largest clones take just under 6.5%. This receptor was obtained from a middle-aged man with head and neck cancer. Source material: PBMCs. The genes are TRBV11-3 and TRBJ2-7; D gene ambiguous. CDR3 amino acids: CASSLGQSYEQYF. The CDR3 bases are TGTGCCAGCAGCTTAGGGCAGTCCTACGAGCAGTACTTC.